The 32 T cell receptor beta chains in this list originate from one sample, sequenced in a study of blood T cells in healthy people across ages. Primed by a sample-barcoded 5' primer and a J-beta primer mix, a second PCR proceeded for 7 to 11 cycles. TCRdb ran MiXCR on the 5' RACE reads and lists one entry per CDR3 protein. The sample carries about 1.6 million distinct CDR3 sequences, 30% to 40% recorded once. The sample comprised blood. The receptors derive from a woman in her twenties or thirties in good health.

V usage is TRBV29-1 and J usage is TRBJ2-7; TRBD2 agrees at 8 bases. Unmatched junction bases numbered 10, after V lost 5 bases and J lost 7 bases. This CDR3 region has 13 residues. Germline V lookup: CDR1 SQVTM, CDR2 ANQGSEA. CDR3 sequence: CSVPGLASNEQYF. In DNA form, the CDR3 reads TGCAGCGTTCCTGGACTAGCCAGCAATGAGCAGTACTTC.

This clonotype has a handful of counts. This chain connects TRBV6-5 to TRBJ2-2, with 10 positions matching TRBD2. The CDR3 has 15 residues. The V segment lost 2 bases and the J segment 5 bases; nucleotides outside the gene matches: 2. Germline CDR1 and CDR2: MNHEY and SVGAGI. DNA for the CDR3: TGTGCCAGCAGTTACGAACTAGCGGGGACCGGGGAGCTGTTTTTT. The encoded protein is CASSYELAGTGELFF.

The V call is TRBV6-6, the J call TRBJ2-7; possibly TRBD1 or TRBD2 for D (5 bases each). Germline V gene data show CDR1 as MNHNY and CDR2 as SVGAGI (reference sequence). The CDR3 runs 14 residues. V lost 6 bases to trimming and J lost 5 bases, with 17 bases between them. The CDR3 DNA is TGTGCCAGCAGGCTCGAGGGGACGAGGAACGAGCAGTACTTC. Amino acid sequence: CASRLEGTRNEQYF.

As for this clonotype: Relative to the germline gene, one junction end is altered; a read error may explain this. The chain joins TRBV2 to TRBJ2-1; D is perhaps TRBD1 (8 bases). The CDR3 has 15 amino acids. Germline V gene lookup returns CDR1 SNHLY and CDR2 FYNNEI. As DNA, the CDR3 is TGTGCCAGCACTAAACAGGGGGGGTCCTCCAATGAGCAGTTCTTC. Translated: CASTKQGGSSNEQFF.

This clonotype was counted many times. The V and J genes are TRBV9 and TRBJ2-2; D is unclear. This CDR3 comprises 12 residues. CDR1 and CDR2 from the germline V gene are SGDLS and YYNGEE. The V and J ends lost 3 bases and 3 bases respectively, with 3 bases between them. The CDR3 here is CASSEDTGELFF. CDR3 coding DNA: TGTGCCAGCAGCGAGGACACCGGGGAGCTGTTTTTT.

This clonotype came up a few times. The chain links TRBV27 to TRBJ2-1; weak D call: TRBD1 (6 bases). The V gene lost 4 bases and the J gene lost 9 bases, with 19 bases spanning the gap. Germline CDR1 and CDR2: MNHEY and SMNVEV (reference sequence). This CDR3 comprises 15 residues. The CDR3 DNA is TGTGCCAGCAGTTCAATGGACAGAAGGGCAAGTGAGCAGTTCTTC. Translating gives CASSSMDRRASEQFF.

This clonotype came up a few times. The chain carries TRBV12-3 or TRBV12-4 and TRBJ1-1; D is ambiguous. The CDR3 is made up of 14 amino acids. The V end lost 4 bases, the J end lost 0 bases, and 9 bases lay between the germline ends. The CDR3 loop is CASSSRRLNTEAFF. The CDR3 DNA follows: TGTGCCAGCAGTTCCCGCAGATTGAACACTGAAGCTTTCTTT.

This clonotype was picked up many times. V usage is TRBV10-3 and J usage is TRBJ1-5; D unclear. The CDR3 extends over 13 amino acids. V was trimmed by 3 bases and J by 4 bases, leaving 7 bases between them. CDR1 is ENHRY and CDR2 is SYGVKD in the germline V gene. The chain's CDR3 is CAISDGLNQPQHF. Written as DNA, the CDR3 is TGTGCCATCAGTGACGGCTTGAATCAGCCCCAGCATTTT.

The chain couples TRBV20-1 to TRBJ2-7; 10 bases are a match to TRBD2. The DNA matches TRBJ2-5 better at its end, which makes the J call doubtful. The CDR3 extends over 14 amino acids. From germline, CDR1 is DFQATT and CDR2 SNEGSKA (reference sequence). CDR3 sequence (DNA): TGCAGTGCTGGGGGACTAGCGCTTGGGGAGACCCAGTACTTC. Protein: CSAGGLALGETQYF.

This rearrangement joins TRBV20-1 to TRBJ2-1; 11 bases align to TRBD2. The CDR3 is 15 residues long. V dropped 3 bases and J dropped 8; count of bases not matched to a gene: 9. CDR1 DFQATT and CDR2 SNEGSKA come from the germline V gene (reference sequence). The CDR3 is CSASSETSGTDEQFF. DNA for the CDR3: TGCAGTGCTAGCTCCGAGACTAGCGGGACTGATGAGCAGTTCTTC.

The table lists this clonotype with a few counts. This chain links TRBV10-3 with TRBJ1-2; D not certain. Germline-derived CDR1 and CDR2 are ENHRY and SYGVKD. The CDR3 runs 17 residues. The V gene lost 0 bases and the J gene lost 0 bases, with 14 bases spanning the gap. CDR3 sequence reads: CAISESKEASTNYGYTF. As DNA, the CDR3 is TGTGCCATCAGTGAGTCGAAGGAGGCCTCCACTAACTATGGCTACACCTTC.

This clonotype was seen repeatedly, ten times or more. The rearrangement joins TRBV29-1 to TRBJ2-7, with 7 bases lining up with TRBD2. In germline, CDR1 is SQVTM, CDR2 ANQGSEA. CDR3 size: 12 residues. The ends lost 5 bases at V and 0 bases at J; junction bases unmatched: 1. The CDR3 loop reads CSVSGNSYEQYF. CDR3 DNA: TGCAGCGTTAGCGGGAACTCCTACGAGCAGTACTTC.

This clonotype was found a few times. This chain connects TRBV6-1 to TRBJ2-7; 7 bases align to TRBD1. The CDR3 has 13 amino acids. J was trimmed by 4 bases and V by 10 bases; bases with no gene match: 10. Germline lookup yields CDR1 MNHNS and CDR2 SASEGT. The CDR3 sequence is CAITVDRRYEQYF. CDR3 nucleotide sequence: TGTGCCATCACCGTGGACAGGCGGTACGAGCAGTACTTC.

This chain connects TRBV7-6 to TRBJ1-6; D perhaps matches TRBD1 (6 bases). The CDR3 extends over 15 amino acids. Germline V lookup: CDR1 SGHVS, CDR2 FNYEAQ. Trimming removed 9 bases at V and 0 bases at J, with 12 bases between. CDR3 in amino acids: CASRGQSSYNSPLHF. The CDR3 DNA sequence: TGTGCCAGTCGTGGACAGAGCTCCTATAATTCACCCCTCCACTTT.

This clonotype was observed a few times. V is TRBV5-4 and J is TRBJ2-1; D unresolved. Per the germline V gene, CDR1 is SGHNT and CDR2 is YYREEE (reference sequence). The ends were cut back, 6 bases at V and 8 bases at J, with 12 bases in the middle. This CDR3 has 12 residues. CDR3 residues: CASTNPGDEQFF. The DNA of the CDR3 is TGTGCCAGCACCAACCCGGGTGATGAGCAGTTCTTC.

This clonotype was detected once. The V and J genes are TRBV20-1 and TRBJ2-3; 8 bases align to TRBD2. Trimming at V came to 1 base and at J to 1 base, leaving 7 bases not matched to a gene. Germline-derived CDR1 and CDR2 are DFQATT and SNEGSKA (reference sequence). The CDR3 runs 16 residues. Here the CDR3 reads CSARVVAGIGTDTQYF. DNA for the CDR3: TGCAGTGCTAGAGTTGTAGCGGGGATCGGCACAGATACGCAGTATTTT.

This clonotype was detected a few times. This rearrangement joins TRBV28 to TRBJ2-7; no firm D call. The V gene's germline CDR1 is MDHEN and CDR2 SYDVKM. The CDR3 runs to 18 residues. V was clipped by 4 bases and J by 1 base, with 23 bases between them. The DNA of the CDR3 is TGTGCCAGCAGTTCTCCCTCCCGGCGAAGCAGTGGATCCTACGAGCAGTACTTC. It yields the protein CASSSPSRRSSGSYEQYF.

Of note for this clonotype: A much more abundant neighbour one base away suggests this may be a read error. The chain uses TRBV10-3 and TRBJ2-5; D is unclear. Trimming took 0 bases from V and 13 from J, leaving 21 bases between them. This CDR3 spans 15 amino acids. CDR1 ENHRY and CDR2 SYGVKD come from the germline V gene. The CDR3 spells CAISESVHGSYERYF. In DNA form, the CDR3 reads TGTGCCATCAGTGAGTCGGTACATGGTTCCTACGAGCGGTACTTC.

This clonotype was seen a few times. This chain links TRBV2 with TRBJ2-3; D is perhaps TRBD1 (6 bases). Trimming shortened V by 2 bases and J by 8 bases, and 20 bases separated the two germline ends. This CDR3 region has 16 residues. CDR1 is SNHLY, CDR2 FYNNEI, per germline. CDR3 loop: CASSESAGETLPTQYF. In DNA, the CDR3 is TGTGCCAGCAGTGAATCGGCAGGGGAGACCTTGCCTACGCAGTATTTT.

V and J are TRBV4-1 and TRBJ2-7; perhaps TRBD1 as D (6 bases). V was cut by 0 bases and J by 2 bases, with 17 bases left in between. The CDR3 totals 17 residues. Germline CDR1 is MGHRA and CDR2 is YSYEKL. The CDR3 loop is CASSQDDRAGEAYEQYF. In DNA form, the CDR3 reads TGCGCCAGCAGCCAAGATGATAGGGCAGGGGAAGCCTACGAGCAGTACTTC.

This clonotype was observed a few times. The chain combines TRBV24-1 with TRBJ2-1, with 14 bases that match TRBD2. Germline-derived CDR1 and CDR2 are KGHDR and SFDVKD. V lost 0 bases, J lost 7 bases, and 4 bases stayed unmatched. This CDR3 spans 17 amino acids. As DNA, the CDR3 is TGTGCCACCAGTGATTTGGTCGGGACTAGCGGGAGAAATGAGCAGTTCTTC. It specifies CATSDLVGTSGRNEQFF.

The chain employs TRBV4-1 and TRBJ1-5, with D unresolved. The V end lost 3 bases, the J end lost 0 bases, and 9 bases lay between the germline ends. Germline-derived CDR1 and CDR2 are MGHRA and YSYEKL. The CDR3 sequence is 15 residues long. The CDR3 DNA sequence: TGCGCCAGCAGCCACCGGACCGATAGCAATCAGCCCCAGCATTTT. Encoded protein: CASSHRTDSNQPQHF.

V usage is TRBV20-1 and J usage is TRBJ1-2, with TRBD1 as a possible D gene (5 bases). This CDR3 spans 13 amino acids. The germline V gene encodes CDR1 DFQATT and CDR2 SNEGSKA (reference sequence). Between the trimmed V and J ends, which lost 6 bases and 4 bases, there was a span of 15 bases. The CDR3 nucleotides are TGCAGTGCCTTCACAGGACGCGGCTATGGCTACACCTTC. It yields the protein CSAFTGRGYGYTF.

This clonotype was counted between two and nine times. The CDR3 DNA sequence: TGTGCCAGCAGCACCGGGACAGGGGGCCCCTACGAGCAGTACTTC. Encoded protein: CASSTGTGGPYEQYF. The rearrangement uses TRBV14 and TRBJ2-7; 12 nucleotides line up with TRBD1. This CDR3 is built from 15 residues. V lost 5 bases and J lost 2; bases outside the gene matches: 4. The germline V gene encodes CDR1 SGHDN and CDR2 FVKESK.

CDR3 residues: CASSKVGGAGETQYF. Written as DNA, the CDR3 is TGTGCCAGCAGCAAAGTGGGGGGCGCTGGGGAGACCCAGTACTTC. V usage is TRBV7-9 and J usage is TRBJ2-5; either TRBD1 or TRBD2 may fit D (6 bases each). CDR1 SEHNR and CDR2 FQNEAQ come from the germline V gene (reference sequence). The CDR3 sequence is 15 residues long. V lost 5 bases to trimming and J lost 5 bases, with 18 bases between them. The complete variable domain, with remaining parts taken from reference TRBV7-9 and TRBJ2-5, reads DTGVSQNPRHKITKRGQNVTFRCDPISEHNRLYWYRQTLGQGPEFLTYFQNEAQLEKSRLLSDRFSAERPKGSFSTLEIQRTEQGDSAMYLCASSKVGGAGETQYFGPGTRLLVL.

This clonotype was seen at least ten times. The chain carries TRBV20-1 and TRBJ2-7; D gene ambiguous. Trimming stripped 3 bases from V and 0 bases from J, with 9 bases between. The CDR3 length is 13 residues. Germline-derived CDR1 and CDR2 are DFQATT and SNEGSKA (reference sequence). The CDR3 sequence is CSARNFPSYEQYF. CDR3 DNA: TGCAGTGCTAGGAATTTCCCCTCCTACGAGCAGTACTTC.

V gene TRBV12-3 or TRBV12-4 combines with J gene TRBJ1-1; 9 bases map to TRBD1. This CDR3 has 14 residues. Germline trimming cut 6 bases from V and 8 bases from J; bases unmatched to any gene: 10. The CDR3 nucleotides are TGTGCCAGCAGCAGCTACGACAGGGGGATAGAAGCTTTCTTT. Translating gives CASSSYDRGIEAFF.

CDR3 protein: CASSPLAGSGHNEQFF. DNA of the CDR3: TGTGCCAGCTCACCATTGGCGGGGTCCGGGCACAATGAGCAGTTCTTC. This sequence joins TRBV18 and TRBJ2-1; perhaps TRBD2 as D (6 bases). V shed 2 bases and J shed 5 bases, with 16 bases lying between them. Germline V gene data show CDR1 as KGHSH and CDR2 as LQKENI. CDR3 length: 16 residues.

The chain has TRBV7-9 and TRBJ2-1; maybe TRBD1 (6 bases). Germline V gene sequence: CDR1 SEHNR, CDR2 FQNEAQ (reference sequence). Trimming stripped 5 bases from V and 1 base from J, with 15 bases between. The CDR3 consists of 16 residues. CDR3 loop: CASSTGTLASYNEQFF. The CDR3 region has the DNA TGTGCCAGCAGCACCGGGACACTTGCTTCCTACAATGAGCAGTTCTTC.

This clonotype was found a few times. This chain links TRBV20-1 with TRBJ2-3; D is possibly TRBD2 (6 bases). Germline CDR1 reads DFQATT; CDR2 reads SNEGSKA (reference sequence). The CDR3 consists of 14 residues. V was clipped by 5 bases and J by 2 bases, with 14 bases between them. The CDR3 is CSAGGVGLTDTQYF. CDR3 in DNA: TGCAGTGCTGGCGGGGTGGGGCTCACAGATACGCAGTATTTT.

The V call is TRBV4-1, the J call TRBJ2-1, with D perhaps matching TRBD1 (5 bases). Per germline, CDR1 MGHRA and CDR2 YSYEKL. The CDR3 loop spans 12 amino acids. The V end was cut by 1 base, the J end by 10 bases, with 8 bases between. CDR3 sequence: CASSQGTLEQFF. DNA for the CDR3: TGCGCCAGCAGCCAAGGGACACTGGAGCAGTTCTTC.

V gene TRBV6-6 combines with J gene TRBJ2-6, with 10 bases fitting TRBD1. The germline gives CDR1 MNHNY, CDR2 SVGAGI (reference sequence). This CDR3 has 16 residues. V dropped 6 bases and J dropped 4; count of bases not matched to a gene: 6. The CDR3: CASRGQGLDGANVLTF. The CDR3 DNA reads TGTGCCAGCAGGGGACAGGGGTTAGACGGGGCCAACGTCCTGACTTTC.